The 20 T cell receptor beta chains presented below share a single source sample, sequenced in a study of beta chain features in type 1 diabetes. Reverse transcribing all isolated RNA meant expressed TCRB transcripts were sequenced. The assay was immunoSEQ multiplex PCR, and TCRdb's table has in-frame clones only and misses some. This sample has about 9,400 clones, with more than 75% found just once. Sequenced input: Tregs from blood. The origin of the receptors is a woman between 18 and 29 years old in good health.

This clone was counted a few times. The V call is TRBV6-1, the J call TRBJ1-2; TRBD1 agrees at 7 bases. Germline loops: CDR1 MNHNS, CDR2 SASEGT. This CDR3 has 14 residues. V gave up 0 bases and J gave up 6 bases; unmatched junction bases: 4. The CDR3 spells CASSEADRADGYTF. CDR3 coding DNA: TGTGCCAGCAGTGAAGCCGACAGGGCTGATGGCTACACCTTC.

This chain links TRBV15 with TRBJ2-5; 9 bases match TRBD1. The CDR3 contains 14 residues. Germline trimming cut 6 bases from V and 5 bases from J; bases unmatched to any gene: 7. Germline values: CDR1 LNHNV, CDR2 YYDKDF (reference sequence). CDR3 bases: TGTGCCACCAGGCGCACAGGGGGCGAGGAGACCCAGTACTTC. Amino acid sequence: CATRRTGGEETQYF.

The J gene is TRBJ1-2, the V gene TRBV7-2; D is unresolved. Germline CDR1 and CDR2: SGHTA and FQGNSA. Trimming took off 5 bases at V and 4 bases at J, with 14 bases between the two ends. The CDR3 covers 14 residues. The CDR3 here is CASSLEPSGYGYTF. Written as DNA, the CDR3 is TGTGCCAGCAGCCTGGAGCCTTCCGGCTATGGCTACACCTTC.

This rearrangement joins TRBV7-6 to TRBJ2-2; 7 nucleotides line up with TRBD2. This CDR3 is built from 17 residues. Per germline, CDR1 SGHVS and CDR2 FNYEAQ. V lost 2 bases to trimming and J lost 8 bases; unmatched junction nucleotides: 14. Written as DNA, the CDR3 is TGTGCCAGCAGCTTATTGGGGAGGGGACTTGCTTTGGGGGAGCTGTTTTTT. Translation gives CASSLLGRGLALGELFF.

V gene TRBV5-1 combines with J gene TRBJ2-1, with D perhaps matching TRBD2 (6 bases). CDR1 and CDR2 (germline): SGHRS, YFSETQ. V lost 4 bases to trimming and J lost 4 bases, with 12 bases between them. This CDR3 region has 14 residues. CDR3 nucleotide sequence: TGCGCCAGCAGCGGGAGGAACTTGTACAATGAGCAGTTCTTC. Translation gives CASSGRNLYNEQFF.

This clone was observed a few times. The rearrangement links TRBV19 to TRBJ1-2; D is uncertain. The CDR3 length is 13 residues. Trimming cost V 5 bases and J 0 bases, with 7 bases left between them. In germline, CDR1 is LNHDA, CDR2 SQIVND (reference sequence). The DNA for the CDR3 is TGTGCCAGTAGTCCTACAGCTAACTATGGCTACACCTTC. Its protein is CASSPTANYGYTF.

This clone was found a few times. This chain joins TRBV19 and TRBJ2-4; D remains ambiguous. CDR3 length: 13 amino acids. V lost 0 bases and J lost 5, with 5 bases in between. Germline-derived CDR1 and CDR2 are LNHDA and SQIVND (reference sequence). The CDR3 bases are TGTGCCAGTAGTATAGATAAGCAAAACATTCAGTACTTC. It encodes CASSIDKQNIQYF. Variable domain in full (rest from reference TRBV19 and TRBJ2-4): DGGITQSPKYLFRKEGQNVTLSCEQNLNHDAMYWYRQDPGQGLRLIYYSQIVNDFQKGDIAEGYSVSREKKESFPLTVTSAQKNPTAFYLCASSIDKQNIQYFGAGTRLSVL.

This chain links TRBV28 with TRBJ2-5, with 8 bases matching TRBD2. Germline V gene sequence: CDR1 MDHEN, CDR2 SYDVKM. This CDR3 comprises 16 residues. The ends lost 5 bases at V and 5 bases at J; junction bases unmatched: 13. The CDR3 DNA follows: TGTGCCAGCAGTCCCCCGGTCGGGGGGGCCGTCGAGACCCAGTACTTC. Translating gives CASSPPVGGAVETQYF.

The chain is built from TRBV30 and TRBJ2-7; weak D call: TRBD1 (6 bases). Germline V CDR1 and CDR2: GTSNPN, SVGIG (reference sequence). Deletions cut 5 bases from V and 4 bases from J, with 6 bases between. The CDR3 consists of 10 residues. CDR3: CAWGQYEQYF. The CDR3 region has the DNA TGTGCCTGGGGACAGTACGAGCAGTACTTC. Looking up the rest from reference TRBV30 and TRBJ2-7 gives the full variable domain: SQTIHQWPATLVQPVGSPLSLECTVEGTSNPNLYWYRQAAGRGLQLLFYSVGIGQISSEVPQNLSASRPQDRQFILSSKKLLLSDSGFYLCAWGQYEQYFGPGTRLTVT.

V is TRBV9 and J is TRBJ2-1; D is unclear. Trimming took 1 base from V and 2 from J, leaving 10 bases between them. The CDR3 totals 15 residues. The V gene's germline CDR1 is SGDLS and CDR2 YYNGEE. In DNA form, the CDR3 reads TGTGCCAGCAGCGTATATGGGCAGACCTACAATGAGCAGTTCTTC. This translates into CASSVYGQTYNEQFF.

This clone occurred a few times. The CDR3 spells CAVGGLALDEQFF. The CDR3 nucleotides are TGTGCCGTCGGTGGACTAGCGTTGGATGAGCAGTTCTTC. The chain couples TRBV10-3 to TRBJ2-1, with TRBD2 matching over 9 bases. Germline values: CDR1 ENHRY, CDR2 SYGVKD. The trim removed 11 bases at V and 8 bases at J, leaving 10 bases unmatched. The CDR3 is 13 residues long.

In its sample, this clone was seen once. The chain employs TRBV18 and TRBJ2-6, with 10 bases lining up with TRBD1. J gave up 2 bases and V 5 bases, and 12 bases lay outside the gene matches. The CDR3 is 19 residues long. Germline V gene sequence: CDR1 KGHSH, CDR2 LQKENI. The CDR3 DNA reads TGTGCCAGCTCAAGCCGCCGGGACAGGGGCCCCCCTGGGGCCAACGTCCTGACTTTC. Protein sequence: CASSSRRDRGPPGANVLTF.

CDR3 protein: CASSLGAAGNSPLHF. In nucleotides, the CDR3 is TGTGCCAGCAGCTTGGGTGCGGCAGGGAATTCACCCCTCCACTTT. The chain couples TRBV5-4 to TRBJ1-6; possible D gene TRBD1, 5 bases. V shed 0 bases and J shed 7 bases, with 11 bases lying between them. Germline CDR1 and CDR2: SGHNT and YYREEE (reference sequence). This CDR3 region has 15 residues.

This CDR3 is CASSFEPSSGVLFNEQFF. CDR3 bases: TGCGCCAGCAGCTTTGAGCCCAGCTCGGGAGTCCTTTTCAATGAGCAGTTCTTC. The chain couples TRBV5-1 to TRBJ2-1; TRBD2 is a possible D gene (6 bases). Germline lookup yields CDR1 SGHRS and CDR2 YFSETQ. The CDR3 runs to 18 residues. The V gene lost 2 bases and the J gene lost 6 bases, with 24 bases spanning the gap.

This sequence joins TRBV29-1 and TRBJ2-5; 7 nucleotides line up with TRBD2. V shed 5 bases and J 2 bases; nucleotides not matched to a gene: 5. Germline V gives CDR1 SQVTM, CDR2 ANQGSEA. The CDR3 contains 13 residues. The CDR3 DNA sequence: TGCAGCGTTCTCGAGGGAGGGCAAGAGACCCAGTACTTC. This codes for CSVLEGGQETQYF.

V and J are TRBV4-1 and TRBJ2-1, with 8 bases matching TRBD2. Germline V lookup: CDR1 MGHRA, CDR2 YSYEKL. The CDR3 covers 15 residues. Germline trimming cut 4 bases from V and 8 bases from J; bases unmatched to any gene: 10. The CDR3 spells CASSLLADAFDEQFF. CDR3 nucleotide sequence: TGCGCCAGCAGCCTACTAGCGGATGCGTTCGATGAGCAGTTCTTC.

This chain connects TRBV7-2 to TRBJ2-3; 9 bases align to TRBD2. The ends lost 3 bases at V and 3 bases at J; junction bases unmatched: 13. The CDR3 is 18 residues long. Germline CDR1 SGHTA, CDR2 FQGNSA. DNA for the CDR3: TGTGCCAGCAGCTTCATGGGGACTAGCTTGTCAAAAACAGATACGCAGTATTTT. Translation: CASSFMGTSLSKTDTQYF.

The rearrangement links TRBV18 to TRBJ2-2; D is unclear. The germline CDR1 and CDR2 sequences are KGHSH and LQKENI. Deletions cut 0 bases from V and 3 bases from J, with 8 bases between. The CDR3 runs 15 residues. CDR3 loop: CASSPPLQHTGELFF. The CDR3 DNA is TGTGCCAGCTCACCACCCTTACAGCACACCGGGGAGCTGTTTTTT.

The CDR3 sequence is CASKQDMNTEAFF. The CDR3 DNA is TGTGCCAGCAAGCAGGACATGAACACTGAAGCTTTCTTT. The chain combines TRBV6-1 with TRBJ1-1, with D perhaps TRBD1 (5 bases). The length of the CDR3 is 13 residues. V was trimmed by 7 bases and J by 0 bases, leaving 9 bases between them. CDR1 and CDR2 from the germline V gene are MNHNS and SASEGT.

V is TRBV29-1 and J is TRBJ1-1; no reliable D call. Trimming cost V 3 bases and J 1 base, with 6 bases left between them. This CDR3 comprises 12 residues. Looked up from germline, CDR1 is SQVTM and CDR2 is ANQGSEA. The CDR3 sequence is CSVDSPNTEAFF. The CDR3 nucleotides read TGCAGCGTTGATTCTCCGAACACTGAAGCTTTCTTT.